The sequence of this TCR beta chain was determined in a study of TIL therapy for anti-PD-1-resistant metastatic lung cancer. Study as a whole: Half of patients were current or former smokers. Median tumor mutation burden was 1.5 mutations per megabase.

Sequencing used immunoSEQ v3. Each library reached roughly 2 million read pairs, or about 4.5-6.5 million at deep level. Measured with immunoSEQ multiplex PCR; TCRdb has only the in-frame clones, and not every one. This table holds approximately 47,000 clones, about 86% found once. Time point: pre-treatment sample, taken before nivolumab and TIL therapy. The length of the CDR3 is 13 residues. The germline V gene encodes CDR1 LNHDA and CDR2 SQIVND (reference sequence). Trimming at V came to 4 bases and at J to 3 bases, leaving 1 base not matched to a gene. The chain couples TRBV19 to TRBJ2-7; 9 nucleotides align to TRBD1. This sequence was found in a person aged 30 to 80 with non-small cell lung cancer. Sequenced here: blood, sampled at baseline. The CDR3 protein is CASSTTGGYEQYF. The CDR3 DNA reads as TGTGCCAGTAGTACGACAGGGGGCTACGAGCAGTACTTC.